This T cell receptor beta chain was sequenced during a study of blood T cell repertoires in COVID-19. About the study: Sites across the United States, Italy and Spain contributed samples from acute and convalescent COVID-19. PBMCs, B-cell-depleted T cells, or T cells provided the cDNA or gDNA that made up the material.

In the authors' workflow: Estimates of nucleated cell counts were drawn from the amplification of reference gene primers. Profiling relied on immunoSEQ multiplex PCR, and the TCRdb table lists in-frame clones only, not all of them. D and trimming come from the DNA, and the V and J calls and clone size come from that table. The profile shows roughly 75,000 clones, roughly 80% of them singletons. The CDR3 extends over 13 amino acids. V dropped 7 bases and J dropped 3; count of bases not matched to a gene: 6. From germline, CDR1 is WSHSY and CDR2 SAAADI. Material for sequencing was peripheral blood. The source of this sequence is a man between 65 and 85 years old with acute or convalescent COVID-19. The chain carries TRBV10-2 and TRBJ2-7; the match to TRBD1 covers 7 bases. The CDR3 protein is CASTGDRSYEQYF. The CDR3 DNA reads TGCGCCAGCACAGGGGACAGAAGCTACGAGCAGTACTTC.